This T cell receptor beta chain comes out of a study of blood T cell repertoires in COVID-19. Overall study: PBMCs, B-cell-depleted T cells, or T cells were the source of the cDNA or gDNA that made up the material.

In the original workflow: Amplification of reference gene primers was used by the study to estimate nucleated cell counts. Sequenced by immunoSEQ multiplex PCR; TCRdb stores in-frame clones only, minus some. From that table come the V and J calls and clone size; the DNA was used to work out D and trimming. The repertoire includes about 210,000 clones, around four fifths of them detected once, and roughly a tenth sits in the top ten. The CDR3 runs to 17 residues. The chain is built from TRBV21-1 and TRBJ1-3; whether TRBD1, the table's D call, matches the DNA was not checked. TRBV21-1 is shown as a pseudogene. The sequencing sample was made of peripheral blood. The sequence was collected from an elderly woman with COVID-19, enrolled during active disease. The DNA for the CDR3 is TGTGCCAGCAGCATTGGGCGGGACACAGGGGCGGTAAACACCATATATTTT. Encoded protein: CASSIGRDTGAVNTIYF.